These T cell receptor beta chains were read from a single sample in a study of blood T cell repertoires in COVID-19. Profiling relied on immunoSEQ multiplex PCR, and the TCRdb table lists in-frame clones only, not all of them. The sample consists of under 150,000 clones, over 75% of them appearing once. The sample taken for sequencing was peripheral blood. The source is a man in his fifties or sixties with active or convalescent COVID-19. CDR3s include the opening cysteine and the closing phenylalanine or tryptophan. The D gene is left open where the match is weak. The listing skips clone size in some rows; elsewhere it reads once, few, many or a size class.

TRBV6-5	NA	TRBD2	TRBJ2-1	TGTGCCAGCAGTTACCTCAGACTAGCGGGAAACAATGAGCAGTTCTTC	CASSYLRLAGNNEQFF
TRBV7-3	NA	TRBD1	TRBJ2-2	TGTGCCAGCAGGAGACAGGGGACCGGGGAGCTGTTTTTT	CASRRQGTGELFF
TRBV28	NA	NA	TRBJ1-5	TGTGCCAGCAGCCCTATGGAGGGACGGTATAGCAATCAGCCCCAGCATTTT	CASSPMEGRYSNQPQHF
TRBV7-9	NA	TRBD1	TRBJ2-1	TGTGCCAGCAGTTTCCGGGACAGCCTCAATGAGCAGTTCTTC	CASSFRDSLNEQFF
TRBV27	few	NA	TRBJ2-2	TGTGCCAGCAGTTTTATCAGTTTCGCGAACACCGGGGAGCTGTTTTTT	CASSFISFANTGELFF
TRBV5-1	few	TRBD2	TRBJ2-7	TGCGCCAGCAGGAGCGGGGGGACCTACGAGCAGTACTTC	CASRSGGTYEQYF
TRBV10-3	NA	NA	TRBJ2-1	TGTGCCACCTTAGCGGAGTACTCCTACAATGAGCAGTTCTTC	CATLAEYSYNEQFF
TRBV4-2	NA	TRBD2	TRBJ2-3	TGTGCCAGCAGCCAAAATCTAGCGGGAGGGCCCCGGGTCCCAGATACGCAGTATTTT	CASSQNLAGGPRVPDTQYF
TRBV6-2/TRBV6-3	NA	NA	TRBJ2-3	TGTGCCAGCAGTCAGGGGACGAATACGCAGTATTTT	CASSQGTNTQYF
TRBV5-1	NA	TRBD2	TRBJ2-5	TGCGCCAGCAGCCCGGGACTAGCGGGATCCGTGGGAGAGACCCAGTACTTC	CASSPGLAGSVGETQYF
TRBV21-1	few	NA	TRBJ1-1	TGTGCCAGCAGTGCCATCGACGGGACAGCCCATCGGGCTTTCTTT	CASSAIDGTAHRAFF
TRBV19	once	NA	TRBJ2-7	TGTGCCAGTAGTCCCAACCACCCTAGTGCCGAGCAGTACTTC	CASSPNHPSAEQYF
TRBV7-3	few	TRBD2	TRBJ2-2	TGTGCCAGCAGCTTATCCGTCGGGAGCGGGAGTAGCACCGGGGAGCTGTTTTTT	CASSLSVGSGSSTGELFF
TRBV7-6	NA	TRBD1	TRBJ2-5	TGTGCCAGCAGTGGAAGACGGACAGGGAAAGAGACCCAGTACTTC	CASSGRRTGKETQYF
TRBV7-3	NA	TRBD1	TRBJ2-1	TGTGCCAGCAGCCCGCGGACAGGGTACAATGAGCAGTTCTTC	CASSPRTGYNEQFF
TRBV19	NA	TRBD1	TRBJ1-5	TGTGCCAGTAGTATAGATATTGGCAGGGGGGATCAGCCCCAGCATTTT	CASSIDIGRGDQPQHF
TRBV5-1	NA	TRBD2	TRBJ2-3	TGCGCCAGCAGCAGTCCACCGGGACTAGCAGCCGGGGATACGCAGTATTTT	CASSSPPGLAAGDTQYF
TRBV5-1	NA	NA	TRBJ1-2	TGCGCCAGCAGCTCAACTCAGGCGAATTATGGCTACACCTTC	CASSSTQANYGYTF
TRBV11-3	NA	NA	TRBJ1-1	TGTGCCAGCAGCTTAACGACGGAGGGATCTGAAGCTTTCTTT	CASSLTTEGSEAFF
TRBV18	NA	TRBD1	TRBJ1-2	TGTGCCAGCTCACCCGCGGGACAGGGGGACTATGGCTACACCTTC	CASSPAGQGDYGYTF
TRBV7-9	NA	TRBD2	TRBJ2-1	TGTGCCAGCAGCAATAGCGGGAGAGGAGACAATGAGCAGTTCTTC	CASSNSGRGDNEQFF
TRBV7-2	NA	TRBD2	TRBJ2-5	TGTGCCAGCAGCGGGGGGGGAAACCCTGGGTACGAGACCCAGTACTTC	CASSGGGNPGYETQYF
TRBV19	NA	TRBD2	TRBJ2-2	TGTGCCAGTAGTATTAGCGGGAGGTTTACCGGGGAGCTGTTTTTT	CASSISGRFTGELFF
TRBV2	NA	TRBD1	TRBJ1-1	TGTGCCAGCAGCCGGGACAGGGGGGTCGCTGAAGCTTTCTTT	CASSRDRGVAEAFF
TRBV29-1	NA	NA	TRBJ1-1	TGCAGCGTTTCAACAGGGAAATCTGAAGCTTTCTTT	CSVSTGKSEAFF
TRBV10-2	NA	TRBD1	TRBJ1-5	TGCGCCAGCAGCTACAACAGGGGCCCTGAGGGGAGCAATCAGCCCCAGCATTTT	CASSYNRGPEGSNQPQHF
TRBV5-1	once	NA	TRBJ2-2	TGCGCCAGCAGCTTGGTTGGGCTGAACACCGGGGAGCTGTTTTTT	CASSLVGLNTGELFF
TRBV5-1	NA	NA	TRBJ1-3	TGCGCCAGCAGCTTGGGCCTCATCAGGGCGCCTGGAAACACCATATATTTT	CASSLGLIRAPGNTIYF
TRBV19	NA	NA	TRBJ2-7	TGTGCCAGTAGTATAAGTCAGGGGCCCTTCTCCTACGAGCAGTACTTC	CASSISQGPFSYEQYF
TRBV6-6	NA	TRBD1	TRBJ2-2	TGTGCCAGCAGTGACGGACAGGGGCACACCGGGGAGCTGTTTTTT	CASSDGQGHTGELFF
TRBV5-1	NA	TRBD1	TRBJ2-5	TGCGCCAGCAGCTTGGCCGGGACAGAAGAGACCCAGTACTTC	CASSLAGTEETQYF
TRBV18	NA	NA	TRBJ2-5	TGTGCCAGCTCACCAGAGGGCCAGGCCCAGTACTTC	CASSPEGQAQYF
TRBV2	many	TRBD2	TRBJ2-3	TGTGCCAGCAGTGAAGCCGGACTAGCGGGAGAAAGTCCGCAGTATTTT	CASSEAGLAGESPQYF
TRBV14	NA	TRBD2	TRBJ2-7	TGTGCCAGCAGCCAAGGAGGACTAGCGGGAACCTACGAGCAGTACTTC	CASSQGGLAGTYEQYF
TRBV28	NA	TRBD2	TRBJ2-7	TGTGCCAGCAGTTTATCGCGCGGGGGTCCTTTACAGTTC	CASSLSRGGPLQF
TRBV27	NA	TRBD1	TRBJ1-5	TGTGCCACCTGGGACAGTACTAAGAATCAGCCCCAGCATTTT	CATWDSTKNQPQHF
TRBV28	NA	TRBD1	TRBJ1-2	TGTGCCAGCAGAGAGCAGGGGGGAGGTAACTATGGCTACACCTTC	CASREQGGGNYGYTF
TRBV6-5	NA	NA	TRBJ2-5	TGTGCCAGCAGTCCCTACAGGGAGGAGACCCAGTACTTC	CASSPYREETQYF
TRBV5-1	NA	TRBD2	TRBJ2-7	TGCGCCAGCAGCTTGGTTCTAGCGGGATCATACGAGCAGTACTTC	CASSLVLAGSYEQYF
TRBV5-1	NA	NA	TRBJ1-3	TGCGCCAGCAGCTCCGGGGAGAACACCATATATTTT	CASSSGENTIYF
TRBV27	NA	NA	TRBJ1-5	TGTGCCAGCAGTTTAAGTCAGGGTGGGAATCAGCCCCAGCATTTT	CASSLSQGGNQPQHF
TRBV7-9	NA	NA	TRBJ2-5	TGTGCCAGCAGCTCAATAGAGTTGGAGACCCAGTACTTC	CASSSIELETQYF
TRBV25-1	few	TRBD1	TRBJ1-3	TGTGCCAGCAGTGACTTCGGACAGGGTACCTCCGGAAACACCATATATTTT	CASSDFGQGTSGNTIYF
TRBV4-1	NA	TRBD2	TRBJ2-2	TGCGCCAGCAGCCAAGGTCCAGCGGGAGGAATAGGTTTGGGGGAGCTGTTTTTT	CASSQGPAGGIGLGELFF
TRBV2	few	NA	TRBJ2-2	TGTGCCAGCAGTGTGTTTGGGACTGACGTAAATACGGAGCTGTTTTTT	CASSVFGTDVNTELFF
TRBV28	NA	TRBD1	TRBJ1-3	TGTGCCAGCAGTCTCTCAGGGACAGGGGGAAACACCATATATTTT	CASSLSGTGGNTIYF
TRBV7-3	NA	TRBD2	TRBJ2-1	TGTGCCAGCAGCGACGGGACTAGCGGTCCCTCGGAGTTCTTC	CASSDGTSGPSEFF
TRBV18	NA	TRBD1	TRBJ1-1	TGTGCCAGCTCACCAGCACACAGGGGGGGCACTGAAGCTTTCTTT	CASSPAHRGGTEAFF
TRBV2	NA	TRBD1	TRBJ2-3	TGTGCCAGCAGTGGGTTCGGACAGGGAAGACAAGATACGCAGTATTTT	CASSGFGQGRQDTQYF
TRBV28	NA	NA	TRBJ2-7	TGTGCCAGCAGTTTCCAGGGGCTCCACGAGCAGTACTTC	CASSFQGLHEQYF